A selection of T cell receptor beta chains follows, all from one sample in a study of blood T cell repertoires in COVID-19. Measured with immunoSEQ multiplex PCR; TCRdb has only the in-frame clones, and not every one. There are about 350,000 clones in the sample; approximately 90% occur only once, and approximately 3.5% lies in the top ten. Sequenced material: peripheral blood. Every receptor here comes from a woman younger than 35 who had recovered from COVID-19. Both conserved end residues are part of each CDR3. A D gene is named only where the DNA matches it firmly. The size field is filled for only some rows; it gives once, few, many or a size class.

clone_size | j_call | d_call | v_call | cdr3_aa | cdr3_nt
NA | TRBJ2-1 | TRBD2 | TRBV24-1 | CATSDVTSGPVNEQFF | TGTGCCACCAGTGATGTTACTAGCGGGCCAGTGAATGAGCAGTTCTTC
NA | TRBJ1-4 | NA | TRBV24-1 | CATSDRGNEKLFF | TGTGCCACCAGTGATCGAGGAAACGAAAAACTGTTTTTT
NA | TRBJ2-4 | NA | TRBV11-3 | CASSQGVAGKEYF | TGTGCCAGCAGCCAGGGGGTAGCGGGGAAAGAGTACTTC
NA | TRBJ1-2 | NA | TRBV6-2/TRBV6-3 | CASSYSPGANYGYTF | TGTGCCAGCAGTTACTCTCCAGGCGCTAACTATGGCTACACCTTC
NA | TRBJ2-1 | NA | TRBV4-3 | CASSQSGQEQFF | TGCGCCAGCAGCCAATCTGGACAGGAGCAGTTCTTC
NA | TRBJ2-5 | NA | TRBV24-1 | CATWAETYQETQYF | TGTGCCACCTGGGCAGAAACTTACCAAGAGACCCAGTACTTC
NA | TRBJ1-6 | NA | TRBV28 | CASTETRGFNSPLHF | TGTGCCAGCACCGAGACTCGGGGGTTCAATTCACCCCTCCACTTT
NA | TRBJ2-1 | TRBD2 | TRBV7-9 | CASSPRVSSGSFDEQFF | TGTGCCAGCAGCCCTCGGGTCTCTAGCGGGAGCTTCGATGAGCAGTTCTTC
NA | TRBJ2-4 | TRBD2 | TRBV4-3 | CASSQAPVQRQTLAGDLDIQYF | TGCGCCAGCAGCCAAGCCCCGGTTCAGCGGCAAACCCTAGCGGGAGATCTAGACATTCAGTACTTC
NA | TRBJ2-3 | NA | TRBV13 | CASSSSPRTDTQYF | TGTGCCAGCAGCTCATCACCGCGAACAGATACGCAGTATTTT
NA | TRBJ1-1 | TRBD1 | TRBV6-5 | CASSYPLSGGNAEAFF | TGTGCCAGCAGTTACCCCCTGTCAGGGGGGAACGCTGAAGCTTTCTTT
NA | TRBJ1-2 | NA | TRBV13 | CASSLVGGNYGYTF | TGTGCCAGCAGCTTAGTGGGCGGGAACTATGGCTACACCTTC
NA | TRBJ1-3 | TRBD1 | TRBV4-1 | CASSSTGATGNTIYF | TGCGCCAGCAGTTCCACAGGGGCCACTGGAAACACCATATATTTT
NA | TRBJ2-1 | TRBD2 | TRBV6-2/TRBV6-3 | CASRPPSGTNNEQFF | TGTGCCAGCAGGCCTCCTAGCGGGACTAACAATGAGCAGTTCTTC
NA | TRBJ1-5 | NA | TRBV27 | CASSTHRDIDQPQHF | TGTGCCAGCAGTACGCACCGGGACATCGATCAGCCCCAGCATTTT
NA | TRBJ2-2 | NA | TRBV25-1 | CASSPRHNTGELFF | TGTGCCAGCAGTCCGAGACACAACACCGGGGAGCTGTTTTTT
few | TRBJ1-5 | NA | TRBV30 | CAWQGGHNQPQHF | TGTGCCTGGCAGGGAGGTCACAATCAGCCCCAGCATTTT
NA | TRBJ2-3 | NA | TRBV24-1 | CATSGPTSATQYF | TGTGCCACCAGTGGTCCGACTAGTGCTACGCAGTATTTT
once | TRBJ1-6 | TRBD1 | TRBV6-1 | CASSVRDRGYNSPLHF | TGTGCCAGCAGTGTCCGGGACAGGGGGTATAATTCACCCCTCCACTTT
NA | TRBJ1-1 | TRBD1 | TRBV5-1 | CASSHGTGRTTTEAFF | TGCGCCAGCAGCCACGGGACAGGGAGAACAACGACTGAAGCTTTCTTT
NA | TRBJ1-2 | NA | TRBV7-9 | CASSSSPRTAPYGYTF | TGTGCCAGCAGCTCCTCCCCTCGGACAGCGCCCTATGGCTACACCTTC
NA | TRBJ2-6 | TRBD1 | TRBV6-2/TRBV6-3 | CASSPTGTGANVLTF | TGTGCCAGCAGTCCGACAGGGACCGGGGCCAACGTCCTGACTTTC
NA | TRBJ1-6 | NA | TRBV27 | CASSYTGSPGSSPLHF | TGTGCCAGCAGTTACACGGGCTCACCGGGGAGTTCACCCCTCCACTTT
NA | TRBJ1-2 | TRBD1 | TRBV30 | CAWSGPLGQRNYGYTF | TGTGCCTGGAGTGGTCCTCTGGGACAGCGTAACTATGGCTACACCTTC
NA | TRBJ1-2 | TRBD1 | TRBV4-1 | CASSQDTVRGLNYGYTF | TGCGCCAGCAGCCAAGATACGGTTAGGGGGCTCAACTATGGCTACACCTTC
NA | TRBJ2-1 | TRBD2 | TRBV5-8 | CASSPRGLVVNEQFF | TGTGCCAGCAGCCCGCGGGGACTAGTGGTCAATGAGCAGTTCTTC
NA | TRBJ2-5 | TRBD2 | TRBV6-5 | CASRAAGGWETQYF | TGTGCCAGCAGAGCAGCGGGAGGGTGGGAGACCCAGTACTTC
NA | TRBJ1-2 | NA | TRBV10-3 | CAISEMSQVSNYGYTF | TGTGCCATCAGTGAGATGTCACAGGTTTCTAACTATGGCTACACCTTC
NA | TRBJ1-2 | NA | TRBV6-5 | CASRGIGGEGYTF | TGTGCCAGCAGGGGAATTGGGGGGGAAGGCTACACCTTC
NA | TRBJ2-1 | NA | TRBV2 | CASRTNGEQFF | TGTGCCAGCAGGACTAACGGTGAGCAGTTCTTC
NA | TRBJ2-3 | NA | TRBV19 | CASSSRPGPRGDTQYF | TGTGCCAGTAGTAGCCGGCCCGGGCCCCGCGGGGATACGCAGTATTTT